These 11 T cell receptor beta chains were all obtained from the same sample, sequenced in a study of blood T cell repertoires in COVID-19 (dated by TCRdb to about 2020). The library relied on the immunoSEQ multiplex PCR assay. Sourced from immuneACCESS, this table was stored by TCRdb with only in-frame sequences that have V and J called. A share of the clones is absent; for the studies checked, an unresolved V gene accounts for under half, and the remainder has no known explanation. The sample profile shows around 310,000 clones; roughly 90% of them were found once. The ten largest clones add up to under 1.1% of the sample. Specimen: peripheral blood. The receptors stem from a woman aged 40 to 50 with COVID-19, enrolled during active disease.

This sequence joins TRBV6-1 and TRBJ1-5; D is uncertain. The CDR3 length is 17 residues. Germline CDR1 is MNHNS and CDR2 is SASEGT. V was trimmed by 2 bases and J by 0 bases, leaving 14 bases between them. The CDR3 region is CASSEWGGRGSNQPQHF. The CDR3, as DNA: TGTGCCAGCAGTGAATGGGGAGGGCGGGGTAGCAATCAGCCCCAGCATTTT.

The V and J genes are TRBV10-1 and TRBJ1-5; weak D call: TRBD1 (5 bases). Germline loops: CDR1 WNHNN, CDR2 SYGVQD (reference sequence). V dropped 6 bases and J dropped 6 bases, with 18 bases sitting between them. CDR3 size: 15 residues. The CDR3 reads CASSAMEGKGQPQHF. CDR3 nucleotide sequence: TGCGCCAGCAGCGCAATGGAGGGGAAGGGTCAGCCCCAGCATTTT.

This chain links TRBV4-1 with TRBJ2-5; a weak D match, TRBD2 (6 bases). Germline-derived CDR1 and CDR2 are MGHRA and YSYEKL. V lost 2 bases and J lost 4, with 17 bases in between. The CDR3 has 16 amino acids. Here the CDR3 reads CASSQNLVEGGETQYF. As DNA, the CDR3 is TGCGCCAGCAGCCAAAATCTTGTGGAGGGAGGAGAGACCCAGTACTTC.

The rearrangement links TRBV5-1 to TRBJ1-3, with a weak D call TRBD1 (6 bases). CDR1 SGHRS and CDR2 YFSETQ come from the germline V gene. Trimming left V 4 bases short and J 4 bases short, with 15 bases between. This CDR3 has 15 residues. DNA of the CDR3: TGCGCCAGCAGCCCAACAGGGTTGACCGGAAACACCATATATTTT. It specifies CASSPTGLTGNTIYF.

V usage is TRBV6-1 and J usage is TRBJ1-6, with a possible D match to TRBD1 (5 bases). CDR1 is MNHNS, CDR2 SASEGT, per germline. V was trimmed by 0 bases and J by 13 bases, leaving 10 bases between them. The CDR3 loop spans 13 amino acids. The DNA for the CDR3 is TGTGCCAGCAGTGAAGCCTTGGGGCTGCCCCTCCACTTT. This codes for CASSEALGLPLHF.

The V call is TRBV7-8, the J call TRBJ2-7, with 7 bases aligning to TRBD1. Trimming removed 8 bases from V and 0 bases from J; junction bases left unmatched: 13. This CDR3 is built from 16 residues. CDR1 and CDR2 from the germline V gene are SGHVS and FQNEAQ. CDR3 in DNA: TGTGCCAGCGTTCGACAGGGAGACCCCGGCTCCTACGAGCAGTACTTC. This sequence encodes CASVRQGDPGSYEQYF.

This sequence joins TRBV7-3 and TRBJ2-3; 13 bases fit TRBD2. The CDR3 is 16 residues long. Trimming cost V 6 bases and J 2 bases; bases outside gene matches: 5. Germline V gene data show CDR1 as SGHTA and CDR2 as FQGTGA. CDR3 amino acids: CASSLGLAGVTDTQYF. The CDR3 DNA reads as TGTGCCAGCAGTCTCGGACTAGCGGGGGTCACAGATACGCAGTATTTT.

CDR3 loop: CASRDSKNYGYTF. The CDR3 DNA reads as TGTGCCAGTCGGGACAGCAAGAACTATGGCTACACCTTC. The V gene is TRBV21-1, the J gene TRBJ1-2; the DNA was not compared with TRBD1, the D call given in the table. TRBV21-1 is classified as a pseudogene. This CDR3 spans 13 amino acids.

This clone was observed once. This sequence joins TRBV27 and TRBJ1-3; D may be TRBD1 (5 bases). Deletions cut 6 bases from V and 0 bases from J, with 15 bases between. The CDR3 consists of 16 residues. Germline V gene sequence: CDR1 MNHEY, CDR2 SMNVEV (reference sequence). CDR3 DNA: TGTGCCAGCAGCTCCCCTGCAGGGATCTCTGGAAACACCATATATTTT. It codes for CASSSPAGISGNTIYF.

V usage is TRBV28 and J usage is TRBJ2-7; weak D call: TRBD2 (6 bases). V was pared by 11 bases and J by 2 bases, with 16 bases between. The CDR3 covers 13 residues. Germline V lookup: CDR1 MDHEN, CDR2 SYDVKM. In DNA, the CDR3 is TGTGCCGGTTCAGGCGGGGTTCCCTACGAGCAGTACTTC. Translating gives CAGSGGVPYEQYF.

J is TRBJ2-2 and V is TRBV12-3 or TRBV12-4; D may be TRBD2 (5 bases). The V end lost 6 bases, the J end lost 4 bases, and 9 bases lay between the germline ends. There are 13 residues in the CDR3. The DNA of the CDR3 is TGTGCCAGCAGGCCCCGGGGCACCGGGGAGCTGTTTTTT. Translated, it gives CASRPRGTGELFF.